These T cell receptor beta chains were read from a single sample in a study of T cell changes during pregnancy in multiple sclerosis. Generated by immunoSEQ multiplex PCR, the TCRdb table keeps only in-frame clones and is missing some. The table shows about 75,000 clones, with under 95% occurring only once. The sequencing here drew on CD4+ T cells from peripheral blood mononuclear cells, taken before pregnancy. Receptor source: a female donor with multiple sclerosis, enrolled in a pregnancy study. CDR3s include the opening cysteine and the closing phenylalanine or tryptophan. A D gene is named only where the DNA matches it firmly. The size entry is marked missing in some rows and otherwise reads once, few, many or a size class.

clone_size,d_call,v_call,j_call,cdr3_nt,cdr3_aa
.,TRBD2,TRBV19,TRBJ2-3,TGTGCCAGTAGTATGGCTAGCGGACTCACAGATACGCAGTATTTT,CASSMASGLTDTQYF
once,TRBD1,TRBV7-9,TRBJ2-5,TGTGCCAGCAGCTTCCTACAGGGGGCCCAAGAGACCCAGTACTTC,CASSFLQGAQETQYF
.,.,TRBV6-5,TRBJ1-1,TGTGCCAGCAGCCCCTTTTATGTAGACACTGAAGCTTTCTTT,CASSPFYVDTEAFF
.,.,TRBV6-6,TRBJ1-1,TGTGCCAGCAGAGGCGGGAACACTGAAGCTTTCTTT,CASRGGNTEAFF
.,TRBD2,TRBV7-8,TRBJ2-1,TGTGCCAGCAGCGCTTCTAGCGGGGGTAACTACAATGAGCAGTTCTTC,CASSASSGGNYNEQFF
.,.,TRBV27,TRBJ1-1,TGTGCCAGCAGTCCCCGGGCAGGGCTAACTGAAGCTTTCTTT,CASSPRAGLTEAFF
.,.,TRBV18,TRBJ1-1,TGTGCCAGCTCACCGTCCGGACAACCGAACACTGAAGCTTTCTTT,CASSPSGQPNTEAFF
.,TRBD1,TRBV10-1,TRBJ1-2,TGCGCCACCCAGGACAGGGGTGACTATGGCTACACCTTC,CATQDRGDYGYTF
.,TRBD1,TRBV28,TRBJ1-5,TGTGCCAGCAGTTTACGGGACAGGGGACTGAGCAATCAGCCCCAGCATTTT,CASSLRDRGLSNQPQHF
.,.,TRBV15,TRBJ2-5,TGTGCCACCAGCAGAGTGCAGGGGTTGGAGACCCAGTACTTC,CATSRVQGLETQYF
.,TRBD2,TRBV6-5,TRBJ2-7,TGTGCCAGCAACCTTGGCGGGAGGGCCTCCTACGAGCAGTACTTC,CASNLGGRASYEQYF
once,TRBD1,TRBV11-1,TRBJ2-1,TGTGCCAGCAGCTTAGAACAGGGGGTGCTCAATGAGCAGTTCTTC,CASSLEQGVLNEQFF
.,TRBD2,TRBV25-1,TRBJ2-1,TGTGCCAGCAGTGAAGGACTAGCCTACAATGAGCAGTTCTTC,CASSEGLAYNEQFF
.,TRBD2,TRBV9,TRBJ2-7,TGTGCCAGCAGCGTGGGGCTAGCGGGATACGAGCAGTACTTC,CASSVGLAGYEQYF
.,TRBD2,TRBV5-4,TRBJ2-1,TGTGCCAGCAGCCGGGGAACTAGCGCCTCCTACAATGAGCAGTTCTTC,CASSRGTSASYNEQFF
.,.,TRBV6-5,TRBJ1-2,TGTGCCAGCACCCGGCAGGGCAGGGGCTATGGCTACACCTTC,CASTRQGRGYGYTF
.,TRBD1,TRBV25-1,TRBJ1-1,TGTGCCAGCAGTCTCCCAGGGGGCACTGAAGCTTTCTTT,CASSLPGGTEAFF
.,TRBD1,TRBV19,TRBJ1-2,TGTGCCAGTAGTAGCCCCTCCAGGGGGCAAAACTATGGCTACACCTTC,CASSSPSRGQNYGYTF
.,TRBD1,TRBV19,TRBJ1-2,TGTGCCAGTAGTAGTGCCGTTGGGGACAGGAATGGCTACACCTTC,CASSSAVGDRNGYTF
.,.,TRBV19,TRBJ1-1,TGTGCCAGTAGTATGGCAAGGAACACTGAAGCTTTCTTT,CASSMARNTEAFF
once,TRBD1,TRBV10-3,TRBJ1-2,TGTGCCATCAGTGAGGGAAGGACAGGGGATGGCTACACCTTC,CAISEGRTGDGYTF
.,.,TRBV7-6,TRBJ1-6,TGTGCCAGCAGAGTTAGCCTCAATTCACCCCTCCACTTT,CASRVSLNSPLHF
.,.,TRBV9,TRBJ1-5,TGTGCCAGCAGCCCAGAGGGCACCAATCAGCCCCAGCATTTT,CASSPEGTNQPQHF
.,.,TRBV7-2,TRBJ1-5,TGTGCCAGCAGCTTAGTCGGGGGACTGGGCAATCAGCCCCAGCATTTT,CASSLVGGLGNQPQHF
.,.,TRBV10-3,TRBJ1-2,TGTGCCTCGCAAGGCGGGGGGGATGGCTACACCTTC,CASQGGGDGYTF
.,.,TRBV6-1,TRBJ2-7,TGTGCCAGCAGTGCGTATCACGACAGCTACGAGCAGTACTTC,CASSAYHDSYEQYF
.,.,TRBV6-6,TRBJ1-5,TGTGCCAGCTCGGGGGGGCATAGCAATCAGCCCCAGCATTTT,CASSGGHSNQPQHF
.,.,TRBV21-1,TRBJ1-3,TGTGCCAGCAGCAAAATCCCCTTTGGTTTGGGAGGGTCTGGAAACACCATATATTTT,CASSKIPFGLGGSGNTIYF